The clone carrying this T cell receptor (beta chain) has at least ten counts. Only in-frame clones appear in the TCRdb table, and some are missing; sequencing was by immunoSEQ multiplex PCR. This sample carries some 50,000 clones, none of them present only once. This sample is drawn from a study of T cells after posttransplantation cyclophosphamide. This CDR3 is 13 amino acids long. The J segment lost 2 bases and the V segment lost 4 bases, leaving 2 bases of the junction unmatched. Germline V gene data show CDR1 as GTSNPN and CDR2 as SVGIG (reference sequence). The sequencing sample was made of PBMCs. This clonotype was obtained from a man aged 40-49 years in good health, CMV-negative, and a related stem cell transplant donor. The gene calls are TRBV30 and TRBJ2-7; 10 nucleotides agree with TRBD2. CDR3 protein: CAWTSGSPYEQYF. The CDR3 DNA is TGTGCCTGGACTAGCGGGAGCCCCTACGAGCAGTACTTC.